This TCR beta chain was identified during a study of T cell changes during pregnancy in multiple sclerosis. Trimming removed 0 bases at V and 7 bases at J, with 10 bases between. The CDR3 is 13 residues long. Germline V gene sequence: CDR1 GTSNPN, CDR2 SVGIG (reference sequence). The repertoire was sequenced with immunoSEQ multiplex PCR; TCRdb's copy has only in-frame clones and lacks some. The data contain some 93,000 clones, approximately 92% of them singletons. V is TRBV30 and J is TRBJ1-5, with TRBD1 as a possible D gene (5 bases). Sequenced material: peripheral blood, taken after pregnancy. The TCR was taken from a female donor with multiple sclerosis, enrolled in a pregnancy study. CDR3: CAWSVTWGQPQHF. The CDR3 DNA reads TGTGCCTGGAGTGTAACTTGGGGCCAGCCCCAGCATTTT.